This TCR beta chain was retrieved from a study of control samples from healthy donors and cancer patients (dated by TCRdb to about 2020). Reading from cysteine to phenylalanine, the CDR3 counts 12 amino acids. Only the CDR3 region is kept as DNA, spanning 36 bases read in frame from base 1. From a lookup of the germline V gene, CDR1 and CDR2 are SGHRS and YFSETQ. V is cut by 3 bases and J by 1 base, and the space between the germline ends is 4 bases. Worth noting for this clone: Its antigen remains unidentified. No qualities accompany the bases; no much larger clone lies one base away.

Library prep was done by the immunoSEQ multiplex PCR assay. Here the immuneACCESS table is served through TCRdb, limited to in-frame sequences with V and J called. Missing clones are a known gap in these copies; in checked studies unresolved V genes cover under half, and the rest lacks a known reason. The sample table contains roughly 130,000 clones; only one count was recorded for 80% to 95% of them. The top ten clones comprise roughly 9.4% of the sample. This clonotype was sampled from a man younger than 35 in good health. The V and J segments used are TRBV5-1 and TRBJ1-1, with the identity of the D gene unclear. Specimen: blood. The DNA sequence reads TGCGCCAGCAGCTGGGGGAACACTGAAGCTTTCTTT. Its translation reads: CASSWGNTEAFF. The CDR3 plus the reference TRBV5-1 and TRBJ1-1 genes for the other parts give the full variable domain: KAGVTQTPRYLIKTRGQQVTLSCSPISGHRSVSWYQQTPGQGLQFLFEYFSETQRNKGNFPGRFSGRQFSNSRSEMNVSTLELGDSALYLCASSWGNTEAFFGQGTRLTVV.